The T cell receptor beta chain described here comes from a study of shared clonotypes between healthy human individuals. Study overall: CD4 naive cells filled three plates per donor, CD4 memory three, CD8 naive two and CD8 memory one.

Germline CDR1 is SGHDT and CDR2 is YYEEEE. The ends were cut back, 4 bases at V and 7 bases at J, with 11 bases in the middle. The CDR3 is 12 amino acids. The donors were all Caucasian adults (living in Nashville, Tennessee). The method was immunoSEQ multiplex PCR; TCRdb's version includes in-frame clones alone and lacks a portion of them. Of a few million clones in the sample, approximately 90% were seen once. Sequenced: naive CD4+ T cells from PBMCs. The subset denotes: CD45RA+ positively selected. The TCR originated in a man aged 18 to 30 in good health. Some clones in this sample may be carry-over from other donors' samples. The chain carries TRBV5-6 and TRBJ1-2; TRBD1 might be the D (5 bases). DNA of the CDR3: TGTGCCAGCAGCGCAATAGGGGTTGGCTACACCTTC. It encodes CASSAIGVGYTF.